What follows are 32 T cell receptor beta chains derived from one specimen sequenced in a study of radiotherapy plus CTLA-4 blockade in lung cancer. Assay used: immunoSEQ multiplex PCR; TCRdb lists only in-frame clones, some missing. This table holds more than 100,000 clones, more than 80% found once. Source: peripheral blood, taken from a patient treated with radiotherapy plus ipilimumab. All receptors derive from a human donor with non-small cell lung cancer that progressed on radiotherapy plus ipilimumab.

CDR3 residues: CASSLRSGREKLFF. CDR3 bases: TGTGCCAGCAGCTTAAGATCAGGAAGGGAAAAACTGTTTTTT. The chain combines TRBV7-2 with TRBJ1-4, with D unclear. The CDR3 is 14 amino acids. The V end lost 2 bases, the J end lost 8 bases, and 12 bases lay between the germline ends. Germline V gene lookup returns CDR1 SGHTA and CDR2 FQGNSA.

This chain links TRBV2 with TRBJ1-2; D is possibly TRBD1 (5 bases). The CDR3 is 13 residues long. V lost 6 bases and J lost 2, with 10 bases in between. Germline values: CDR1 SNHLY, CDR2 FYNNEI. The CDR3, as DNA: TGTGCCAGCAGAAGGGACGGGAACTATGGCTACACCTTC. Amino acids: CASRRDGNYGYTF. The full variable domain, its missing parts supplied by reference TRBV2 and TRBJ1-2, is EPEVTQTPSHQVTQMGQEVILRCVPISNHLYFYWYRQILGQKVEFLVSFYNNEISEKSEIFDDQFSVERPDGSNFTLKIRSTKLEDSAMYFCASRRDGNYGYTFGSGTRLTVV.

Comments on this clone: This sample also contains other DNA sequences that code for the same CDR3. J is TRBJ1-5 and V is TRBV6-6; no definite D call. Deletions cut 5 bases from V and 4 bases from J, with 6 bases between. CDR3 length equals 12 residues. CDR1 MNHNY and CDR2 SVGAGI come from the germline V gene (reference sequence). For the CDR3, the DNA is TGTGCCAGCAGTCGACCAAATCAGCCCCAGCATTTT. Translated: CASSRPNQPQHF.

J is TRBJ1-2 and V is TRBV5-4, with D tentatively TRBD1 (6 bases). V lost 1 base and J 4 bases, leaving 11 bases between the germline ends. This CDR3 contains 14 residues. The germline CDR1 and CDR2 sequences are SGHNT and YYREEE (reference sequence). CDR3 sequence: CASSLMGGSYGYTF. The CDR3 DNA is TGTGCCAGCAGCTTGATGGGGGGCAGCTATGGCTACACCTTC. The full variable domain, its missing parts supplied by reference TRBV5-4 and TRBJ1-2, is ETGVTQSPTHLIKTRGQQVTLRCSSQSGHNTVSWYQQALGQGPQFIFQYYREEENGRGNFPPRFSGLQFPNYSSELNVNALELDDSALYLCASSLMGGSYGYTFGSGTRLTVV.

The chain employs TRBV21-1 and TRBJ1-5. TRBV21-1 is marked as a pseudogene. CDR3 length: 16 amino acids. The CDR3 here is CASSKGKTGGVLTQHF. The CDR3 DNA is TGTGCCAGCAGCAAAGGTAAGACTGGGGGTGTCCTGACCCAGCATTTT.

The chain combines TRBV5-1 with TRBJ1-2; maybe TRBD1 (6 bases). Germline V gene lookup returns CDR1 SGHRS and CDR2 YFSETQ. CDR3 length equals 14 residues. V was trimmed by 4 bases and J by 2 bases, leaving 12 bases between them. The CDR3 DNA reads as TGCGCCAGCAGCCAAACAGGGTTCAACTATGGCTACACCTTC. It translates to CASSQTGFNYGYTF.

The chain carries TRBV2 and TRBJ2-7, with D possibly TRBD2 on 7 matching bases. Trimming shortened V by 2 bases and J by 2 bases, and 13 bases separated the two germline ends. The CDR3 covers 15 residues. Germline values: CDR1 SNHLY, CDR2 FYNNEI. The CDR3 reads CASSEKGGLTYEQYF. CDR3 sequence (DNA): TGTGCCAGCAGTGAAAAAGGGGGACTAACCTACGAGCAGTACTTC.

This clone was counted once. The chain combines TRBV30 with TRBJ2-2; TRBD2 might be the D (6 bases). Germline V gene lookup returns CDR1 GTSNPN and CDR2 SVGIG (reference sequence). The CDR3 covers 14 residues. V lost 7 bases, J lost 7 bases, and 19 bases lay in between. For the CDR3, the DNA is TGTGCCTCGTCACCTCCTAGCGAGCACGGGGAGCTGTTTTTT. Residues: CASSPPSEHGELFF.

V usage is TRBV2 and J usage is TRBJ2-5; D uncertain. This CDR3 contains 13 residues. With 3 bases removed from V and 0 bases from J, the gap between germline ends came to 5 bases. Germline values: CDR1 SNHLY, CDR2 FYNNEI. CDR3 coding DNA: TGTGCCAGCAGTGACGAGTACCAAGAGACCCAGTACTTC. It codes for CASSDEYQETQYF.

In this sample, this clone turned up a few times. The V and J genes are TRBV4-1 and TRBJ1-2; the D is unclear. Looked up from germline, CDR1 is MGHRA and CDR2 is YSYEKL. V was clipped by 7 bases and J by 8 bases, with 14 bases between them. The CDR3 has 12 amino acids. The CDR3 DNA follows: TGCGCCAGCAACCGCCCCGGGAAGGGCTACACCTTC. Translating it yields CASNRPGKGYTF.

The chain carries TRBV29-1 and TRBJ1-1; the match to TRBD1 covers 9 bases. From germline, CDR1 is SQVTM and CDR2 ANQGSEA. The CDR3 has 13 amino acids. With 7 bases clipped from V and 4 bases from J, the junction kept 7 bases outside the gene matches. This chain's CDR3 is CSAAQGALTEAFF. In DNA form, the CDR3 reads TGCAGCGCCGCACAGGGGGCACTCACTGAAGCTTTCTTT.

V usage is TRBV2 and J usage is TRBJ1-3, with 9 bases that match TRBD1. CDR3 length equals 17 residues. V lost 3 bases and J lost 0; bases outside the gene matches: 6. Germline V gene lookup returns CDR1 SNHLY and CDR2 FYNNEI. The CDR3 loop is CASSDGDRDSSGNTIYF. In DNA, the CDR3 is TGTGCCAGCAGTGACGGGGACAGGGACAGCTCTGGAAACACCATATATTTT.

This chain links TRBV5-1 with TRBJ2-3; the D is unclear. V gave up 0 bases and J gave up 3 bases, with 8 bases separating them. The CDR3 covers 14 residues. The germline V gene encodes CDR1 SGHRS and CDR2 YFSETQ. The CDR3 protein is CASSLVSQTDTQYF. CDR3 DNA sequence: TGCGCCAGCAGCTTGGTGTCGCAAACAGATACGCAGTATTTT.

This chain joins TRBV7-2 and TRBJ2-1; the D is unclear. The CDR3 totals 15 residues. Germline V gene lookup returns CDR1 SGHTA and CDR2 FQGNSA. V was clipped by 5 bases and J by 4 bases, with 15 bases between them. The CDR3 nucleotides are TGTGCCAGCAGCCAGACCTGGGCCCCTTACAATGAGCAGTTCTTC. It encodes CASSQTWAPYNEQFF.

The chain links TRBV5-1 to TRBJ1-2; D is unclear. V gave up 0 bases and J gave up 4 bases, with 13 bases separating them. CDR1 and CDR2 (germline): SGHRS, YFSETQ. The CDR3 spans 15 residues. The DNA for the CDR3 is TGCGCCAGCAGCTTGGATGCACACCGAAGCTATGGCTACACCTTC. Its protein product is CASSLDAHRSYGYTF. The entire variable domain, with the rest obtained from reference TRBV5-1 and TRBJ1-2, is as follows: KAGVTQTPRYLIKTRGQQVTLSCSPISGHRSVSWYQQTPGQGLQFLFEYFSETQRNKGNFPGRFSGRQFSNSRSEMNVSTLELGDSALYLCASSLDAHRSYGYTFGSGTRLTVV.

The chain uses TRBV4-2 and TRBJ2-1; the D is unclear. The CDR3 is 13 amino acids. Trimming pared 1 base from V and 7 bases from J, leaving 8 bases between. Germline V lookup: CDR1 LGHNA, CDR2 YNFKEQ. CDR3 amino acids: CASSQGIVNEQFF. CDR3 sequence (DNA): TGTGCCAGCAGCCAAGGAATTGTGAATGAGCAGTTCTTC.

V and J are TRBV9 and TRBJ2-6, with 10 bases aligning to TRBD2. In germline, CDR1 is SGDLS, CDR2 YYNGEE. With 0 bases clipped from V and 0 bases from J, the junction kept 3 bases outside the gene matches. The CDR3 extends over 18 amino acids. This chain's CDR3 is CASSVGAGGGSGANVLTF. The CDR3 bases are TGTGCCAGCAGCGTAGGAGCGGGAGGGGGCTCTGGGGCCAACGTCCTGACTTTC.

The CDR3 reads CASSFSLYGYTF. CDR3 bases: TGTGCCAGTAGTTTCAGCCTCTATGGCTACACCTTC. The chain combines TRBV19 with TRBJ1-2; D gene unclear. This CDR3 contains 12 residues. CDR1 is LNHDA, CDR2 SQIVND, per germline (reference sequence). V lost 5 bases and J 4 bases, leaving 8 bases between the germline ends. The full variable domain, with the rest looked up from reference TRBV19 and TRBJ1-2, is DGGITQSPKYLFRKEGQNVTLSCEQNLNHDAMYWYRQDPGQGLRLIYYSQIVNDFQKGDIAEGYSVSREKKESFPLTVTSAQKNPTAFYLCASSFSLYGYTFGSGTRLTVV.

This chain's CDR3 is CASSPNGRQETQYF. CDR3 in DNA: TGCGCCAGCAGCCCAAATGGAAGACAAGAGACCCAGTACTTC. This chain links TRBV5-1 with TRBJ2-5; D unresolved. Germline values: CDR1 SGHRS, CDR2 YFSETQ. The CDR3 covers 14 residues. V lost 4 bases, J lost 2 bases, and 12 bases lay in between.

DNA of the CDR3: TGTGCCAGCAGCTTGGAGGGGCGACTAGGAGATACGCAGTATTTT. It codes for CASSLEGRLGDTQYF. This chain links TRBV5-8 with TRBJ2-3, with D possibly TRBD2 on 6 matching bases. V was shortened by 0 bases and J by 5 bases, with 13 bases between the two germline ends. The CDR3 consists of 15 residues. Germline V gene sequence: CDR1 SGHTS, CDR2 YDEGEE.

This chain links TRBV9 with TRBJ2-1; D uncertain. CDR3 length equals 15 residues. V was trimmed by 0 bases and J by 4 bases, leaving 11 bases between them. Germline values: CDR1 SGDLS, CDR2 YYNGEE. CDR3 coding DNA: TGTGCCAGCAGCGTAGTGGCGAGCTTTTACAATGAGCAGTTCTTC. The encoded protein is CASSVVASFYNEQFF.

The chain couples TRBV4-1 to TRBJ2-3, with TRBD2 identical over 8 bases. V shed 3 bases and J 1 base; nucleotides not matched to a gene: 6. This CDR3 is built from 16 residues. CDR1 is MGHRA and CDR2 is YSYEKL in the germline V gene. The CDR3 is CASSQLSGARTDTQYF. CDR3 nucleotide sequence: TGCGCCAGCAGCCAGCTTAGCGGGGCCCGCACAGATACGCAGTATTTT.

This chain joins TRBV6-6 and TRBJ2-7, with D possibly matching TRBD1 (5 bases). Looked up from germline, CDR1 is MNHNY and CDR2 is SVGAGI (reference sequence). Trimming cost V 6 bases and J 2 bases, with 14 bases left between them. This CDR3 has 14 residues. CDR3 sequence (DNA): TGTGCCAGCAGAACGGACACGCTAACCTACGAGCAGTACTTC. It translates to CASRTDTLTYEQYF.

V is TRBV5-1 and J is TRBJ1-2; no reliable D call. CDR1 SGHRS and CDR2 YFSETQ come from the germline V gene. CDR3 length: 12 amino acids. The V end was cut by 5 bases, the J end by 4 bases, with 9 bases between. The DNA for the CDR3 is TGCGCCAGCAGGGATTTACTCTATGGCTACACCTTC. It is translated as CASRDLLYGYTF.

The CDR3 protein is CAWREQGVLSGANVLTF. DNA for the CDR3: TGTGCCTGGAGAGAACAGGGGGTTCTCTCTGGGGCCAACGTCCTGACTTTC. The chain couples TRBV30 to TRBJ2-6; 8 nucleotides align to TRBD1. The CDR3 sequence is 17 residues long. In germline, CDR1 is GTSNPN, CDR2 SVGIG (reference sequence). With 3 bases clipped from V and 0 bases from J, the junction kept 7 bases outside the gene matches.

This clone was seen a handful of times. The chain recombines TRBV13 with TRBJ2-5, with TRBD1 identical over 8 bases. CDR3 length: 15 amino acids. The germline V gene encodes CDR1 PRHDT and CDR2 FYEKMQ (reference sequence). After removal of 0 bases from V and 2 bases from J, the junction contained 2 bases not matched to a gene. The CDR3 coding sequence is TGTGCCAGCAGCTTAGGCCGGACAGGGCAAGAGACCCAGTACTTC. It encodes CASSLGRTGQETQYF. The whole variable domain, remainder taken from reference TRBV13 and TRBJ2-5, is AAGVIQSPRHLIKEKRETATLKCYPIPRHDTVYWYQQGPGQDPQFLISFYEKMQSDKGSIPDRFSAQQFSDYHSELNMSSLELGDSALYFCASSLGRTGQETQYFGPGTRLLVL.

The chain carries TRBV6-4 and TRBJ1-5; D gene uncertain. The CDR3 extends over 15 amino acids. CDR1 and CDR2 from the germline V gene are MRHNA and SNTAGT. With 4 bases removed from V and 4 bases from J, the gap between germline ends came to 14 bases. The CDR3: CASSVWVGKNQPQHF. CDR3 in DNA: TGTGCCAGCAGTGTTTGGGTCGGTAAGAATCAGCCCCAGCATTTT.

The chain couples TRBV18 to TRBJ1-5; D is uncertain. CDR3 length: 15 residues. V was shortened by 3 bases and J by 1 base, with 10 bases between the two germline ends. Germline-derived CDR1 and CDR2 are KGHSH and LQKENI. CDR3 nucleotide sequence: TGTGCCAGCTCACCGGAGGTGAACAGCAATCAGCCCCAGCATTTT. Translated, it gives CASSPEVNSNQPQHF. The entire variable domain, with the rest obtained from reference TRBV18 and TRBJ1-5, is as follows: NAGVMQNPRHLVRRRGQEARLRCSPMKGHSHVYWYRQLPEEGLKFMVYLQKENIIDESGMPKERFSAEFPKEGPSILRIQQVVRGDSAAYFCASSPEVNSNQPQHFGDGTRLSIL.

J is TRBJ2-5 and V is TRBV5-1; a possible D gene is TRBD2 (6 bases). Germline lookup yields CDR1 SGHRS and CDR2 YFSETQ. The V and J ends lost 0 bases and 7 bases respectively, with 10 bases between them. This CDR3 comprises 13 residues. CDR3 region: CASSLDAEGTQYF. CDR3 nucleotide sequence: TGCGCCAGCAGCTTGGACGCGGAGGGGACCCAGTACTTC.

The chain has TRBV11-3 and TRBJ1-1; no firm D call. V lost 4 bases and J 0 bases, leaving 9 bases between the germline ends. This CDR3 has 14 residues. Germline V gene sequence: CDR1 SGHNT, CDR2 YENEEA. Here the CDR3 reads CASSSRTMNTEAFF. CDR3 DNA: TGTGCCAGCAGCTCGCGGACCATGAACACTGAAGCTTTCTTT.

This clone has only a few counts. The chain is built from TRBV5-1 and TRBJ1-3; D gene unclear. Germline CDR1 reads SGHRS; CDR2 reads YFSETQ. The CDR3 totals 14 residues. The V end lost 4 bases, the J end lost 3 bases, and 11 bases lay between the germline ends. In DNA, the CDR3 is TGCGCCAGCAGCCCAGGATTCAATGGAAACACCATATATTTT. This codes for CASSPGFNGNTIYF.

The V call is TRBV29-1, the J call TRBJ1-1, with D uncertain. This CDR3 is built from 13 residues. The V end was cut by 1 base, the J end by 5 bases, with 11 bases between. Germline V gene lookup returns CDR1 SQVTM and CDR2 ANQGSEA. The CDR3 nucleotides read TGCAGCGTTGAAGCGCACCTAGGGACTGAAGCTTTCTTT. Encoded protein: CSVEAHLGTEAFF.